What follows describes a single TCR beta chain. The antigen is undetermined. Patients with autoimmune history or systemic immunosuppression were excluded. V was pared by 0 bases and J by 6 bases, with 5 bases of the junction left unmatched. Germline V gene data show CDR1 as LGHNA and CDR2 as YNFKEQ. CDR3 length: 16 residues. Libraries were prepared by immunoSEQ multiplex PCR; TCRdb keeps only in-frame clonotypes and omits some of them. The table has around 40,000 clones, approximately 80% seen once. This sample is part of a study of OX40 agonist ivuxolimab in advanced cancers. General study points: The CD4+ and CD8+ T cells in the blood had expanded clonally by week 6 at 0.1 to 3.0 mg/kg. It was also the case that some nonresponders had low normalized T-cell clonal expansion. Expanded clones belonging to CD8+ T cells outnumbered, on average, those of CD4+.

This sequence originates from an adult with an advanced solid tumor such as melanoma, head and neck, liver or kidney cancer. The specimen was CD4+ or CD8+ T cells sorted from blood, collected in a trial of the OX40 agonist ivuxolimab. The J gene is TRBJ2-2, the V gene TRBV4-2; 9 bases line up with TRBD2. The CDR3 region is CASSQDIAGASGELFF. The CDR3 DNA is TGTGCCAGCAGCCAAGATATAGCGGGAGCTTCCGGGGAGCTGTTTTTT.